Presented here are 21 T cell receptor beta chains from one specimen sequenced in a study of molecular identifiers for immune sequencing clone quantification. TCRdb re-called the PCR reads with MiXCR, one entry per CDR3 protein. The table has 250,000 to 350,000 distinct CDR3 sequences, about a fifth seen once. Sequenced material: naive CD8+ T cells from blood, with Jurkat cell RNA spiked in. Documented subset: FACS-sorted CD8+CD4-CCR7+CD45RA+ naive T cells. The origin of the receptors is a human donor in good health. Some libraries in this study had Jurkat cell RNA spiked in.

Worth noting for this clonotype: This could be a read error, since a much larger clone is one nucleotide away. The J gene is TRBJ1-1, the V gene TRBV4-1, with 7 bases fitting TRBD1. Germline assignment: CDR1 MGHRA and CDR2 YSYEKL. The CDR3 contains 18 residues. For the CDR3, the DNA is TGCGCCAGCAGCCAAGATCTCCACAGGGGCGAGATGAACACTGAAGCTCTCTTT. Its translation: CASSQDLHRGEMNTEALF.

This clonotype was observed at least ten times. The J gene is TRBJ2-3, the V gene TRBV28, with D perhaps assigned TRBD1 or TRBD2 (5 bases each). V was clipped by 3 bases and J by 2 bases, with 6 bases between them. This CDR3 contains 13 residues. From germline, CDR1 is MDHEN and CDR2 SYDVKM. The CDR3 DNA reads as TGTGCCAGCAGTTTGGGGGACACAGATACGCAGTATTTT. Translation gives CASSLGDTDTQYF.

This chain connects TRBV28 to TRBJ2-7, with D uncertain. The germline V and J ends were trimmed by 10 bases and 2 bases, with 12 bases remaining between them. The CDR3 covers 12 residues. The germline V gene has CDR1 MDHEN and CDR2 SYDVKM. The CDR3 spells CATEDVTYEQYF. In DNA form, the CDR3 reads TGTGCCACCGAGGACGTCACCTACGAGCAGTACTTC. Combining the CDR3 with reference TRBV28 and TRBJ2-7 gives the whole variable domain DVKVTQSSRYLVKRTGEKVFLECVQDMDHENMFWYRQDPGLGLRLIYFSYDVKMKEKGDIPEGYSVSREKKERFSLILESASTNQTSMYLCATEDVTYEQYFGPGTRLTVT.

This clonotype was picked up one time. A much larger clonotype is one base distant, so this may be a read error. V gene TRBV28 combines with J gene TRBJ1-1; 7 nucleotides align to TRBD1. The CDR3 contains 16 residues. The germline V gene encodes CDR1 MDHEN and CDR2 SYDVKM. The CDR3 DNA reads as TGTGCCGGCAGCCCCGAGACAGGGTGGTCGGGAACTGAAGCTTTCTTT. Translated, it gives CAGSPETGWSGTEAFF.

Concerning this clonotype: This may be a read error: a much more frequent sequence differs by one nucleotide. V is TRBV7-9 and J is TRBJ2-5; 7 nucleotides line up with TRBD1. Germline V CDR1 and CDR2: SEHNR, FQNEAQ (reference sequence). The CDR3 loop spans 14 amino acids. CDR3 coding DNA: TGTGCCAGCCGTGAGGGGGCCTTCCAAGAGACCCAGCACTTC. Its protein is CASREGAFQETQHF.

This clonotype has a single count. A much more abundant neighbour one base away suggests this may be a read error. The CDR3 sequence is CASSATTTNEKLLF. The CDR3 coding sequence is TGTGCCAGCAGCGCGACAACAACTAATGAAAAACTGCTTTTT. The chain couples TRBV6-2 or TRBV6-3 to TRBJ1-4; D uncertain. This CDR3 has 14 residues. Germline V lookup: CDR1 MNHEY, CDR2 SVGEGT.

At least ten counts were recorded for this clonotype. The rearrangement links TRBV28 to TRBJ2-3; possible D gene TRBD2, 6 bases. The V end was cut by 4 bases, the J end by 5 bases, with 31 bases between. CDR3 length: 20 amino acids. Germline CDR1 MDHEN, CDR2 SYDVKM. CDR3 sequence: CASSSPTGGAQALLVDTQYF. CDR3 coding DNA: TGTGCCAGCAGTTCCCCTACTGGCGGGGCACAGGCCCTGTTGGTAGATACGCAGTATTTT. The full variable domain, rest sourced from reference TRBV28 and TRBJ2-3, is DVKVTQSSRYLVKRTGEKVFLECVQDMDHENMFWYRQDPGLGLRLIYFSYDVKMKEKGDIPEGYSVSREKKERFSLILESASTNQTSMYLCASSSPTGGAQALLVDTQYFGPGTRLTVL.

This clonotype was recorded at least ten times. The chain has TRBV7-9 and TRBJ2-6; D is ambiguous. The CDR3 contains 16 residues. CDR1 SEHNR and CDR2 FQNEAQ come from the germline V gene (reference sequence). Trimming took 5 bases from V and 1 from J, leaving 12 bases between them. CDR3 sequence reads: CASSQGYRSGANVLTF. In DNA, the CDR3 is TGTGCCAGCAGCCAAGGGTACCGGTCTGGGGCCAACGTCCTGACTTTC.

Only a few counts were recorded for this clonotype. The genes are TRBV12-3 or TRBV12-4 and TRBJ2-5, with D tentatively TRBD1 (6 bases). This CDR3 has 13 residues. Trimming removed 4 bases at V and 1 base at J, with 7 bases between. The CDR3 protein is CASSYRAQETQYF. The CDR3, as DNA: TGTGCCAGCAGTTACAGGGCCCAAGAGACCCAGTACTTC.

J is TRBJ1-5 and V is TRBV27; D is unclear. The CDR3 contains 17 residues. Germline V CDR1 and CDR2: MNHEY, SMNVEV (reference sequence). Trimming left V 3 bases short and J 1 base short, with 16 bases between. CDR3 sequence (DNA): TGTGCCAGCAGTTTTCTTGTCCCCGGAGGAAGCAATCAGCCCCAGCATTTT. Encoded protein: CASSFLVPGGSNQPQHF.

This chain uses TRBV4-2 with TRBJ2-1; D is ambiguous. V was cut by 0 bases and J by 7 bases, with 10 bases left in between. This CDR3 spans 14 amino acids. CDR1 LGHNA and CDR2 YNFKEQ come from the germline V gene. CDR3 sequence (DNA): TGTGCCAGCAGCCAAGAAGGTGACGGGAATGAGCAGTTCTTC. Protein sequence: CASSQEGDGNEQFF.

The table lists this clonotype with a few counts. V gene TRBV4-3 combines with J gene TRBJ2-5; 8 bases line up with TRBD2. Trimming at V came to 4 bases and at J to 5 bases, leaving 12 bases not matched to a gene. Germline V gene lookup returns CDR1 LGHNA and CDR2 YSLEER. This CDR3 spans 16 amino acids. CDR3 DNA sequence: TGCGCCAGCAGCCCATCGGGCAGCGGGAGATTTGAGACCCAGTACTTC. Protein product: CASSPSGSGRFETQYF.

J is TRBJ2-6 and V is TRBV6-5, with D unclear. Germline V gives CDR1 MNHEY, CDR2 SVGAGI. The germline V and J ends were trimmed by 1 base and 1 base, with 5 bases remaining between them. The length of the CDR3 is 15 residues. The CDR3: CASSYYISGANVLTF. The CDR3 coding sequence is TGTGCCAGCAGTTACTATATTTCTGGGGCCAACGTCCTGACTTTC.

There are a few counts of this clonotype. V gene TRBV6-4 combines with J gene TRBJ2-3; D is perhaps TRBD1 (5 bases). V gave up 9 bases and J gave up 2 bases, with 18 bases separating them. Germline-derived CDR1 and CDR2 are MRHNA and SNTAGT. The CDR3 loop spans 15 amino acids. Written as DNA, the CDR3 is TGTGCCAGTCACACATCCAGGGATCACACAGATACGCAGTATTTT. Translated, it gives CASHTSRDHTDTQYF.

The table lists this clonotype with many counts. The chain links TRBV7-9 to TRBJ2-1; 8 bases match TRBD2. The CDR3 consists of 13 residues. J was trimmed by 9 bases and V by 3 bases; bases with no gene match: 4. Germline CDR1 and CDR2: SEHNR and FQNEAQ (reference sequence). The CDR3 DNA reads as TGTGCCAGCAGCTTTAGCGGGAAGGGTGAGCAGTTCTTC. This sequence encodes CASSFSGKGEQFF.

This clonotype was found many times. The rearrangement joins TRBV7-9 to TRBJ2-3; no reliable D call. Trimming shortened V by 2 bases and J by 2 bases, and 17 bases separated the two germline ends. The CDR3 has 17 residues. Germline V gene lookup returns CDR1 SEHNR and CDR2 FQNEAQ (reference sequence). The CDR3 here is CASSLKYSPPHTDTQYF. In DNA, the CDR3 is TGTGCCAGCAGCTTAAAATATAGCCCCCCTCACACAGATACGCAGTATTTT.

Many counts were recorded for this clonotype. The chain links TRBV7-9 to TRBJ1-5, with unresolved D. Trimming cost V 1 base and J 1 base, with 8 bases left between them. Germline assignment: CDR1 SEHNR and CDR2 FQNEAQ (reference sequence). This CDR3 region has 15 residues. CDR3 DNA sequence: TGTGCCAGCAGCTTAGTGGGTCCAAGCAATCAGCCCCAGCATTTT. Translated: CASSLVGPSNQPQHF.

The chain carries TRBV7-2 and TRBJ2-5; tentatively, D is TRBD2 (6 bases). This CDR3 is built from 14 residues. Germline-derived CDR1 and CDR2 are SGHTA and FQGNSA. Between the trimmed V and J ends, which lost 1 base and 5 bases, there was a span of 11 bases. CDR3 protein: CASSLGGVSETQYF. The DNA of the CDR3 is TGTGCCAGCAGCTTAGGCGGGGTATCGGAGACCCAGTACTTC.

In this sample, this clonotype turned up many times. The CDR3, as DNA: TGTGCCACCAGTGCGGGACCTCCCTCCGAGCAGTACTTC. Protein: CATSAGPPSEQYF. The chain links TRBV24-1 to TRBJ2-7, with D perhaps assigned TRBD1 or TRBD2 (5 bases each). Germline CDR1 is KGHDR and CDR2 is SFDVKD. The CDR3 covers 13 residues. The germline V and J ends were trimmed by 5 bases and 6 bases, with 13 bases remaining between them.

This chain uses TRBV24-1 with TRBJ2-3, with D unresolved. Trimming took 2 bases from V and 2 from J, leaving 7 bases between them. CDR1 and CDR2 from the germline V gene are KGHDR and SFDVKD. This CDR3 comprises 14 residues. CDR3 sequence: CATSDSKLTDTQYF. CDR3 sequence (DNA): TGTGCCACCAGTGATTCGAAGCTCACAGATACGCAGTATTTT.

CDR3 sequence: CASSRLGTGRYEQYF. In DNA, the CDR3 is TGCGCCAGCAGCCGGTTGGGGACAGGACGATACGAGCAGTACTTC. The chain is built from TRBV4-1 and TRBJ2-7; 8 bases align to TRBD1. Unmatched junction bases numbered 9, after V lost 4 bases and J lost 4 bases. The CDR3 is 15 residues long. Germline lookup yields CDR1 MGHRA and CDR2 YSYEKL.